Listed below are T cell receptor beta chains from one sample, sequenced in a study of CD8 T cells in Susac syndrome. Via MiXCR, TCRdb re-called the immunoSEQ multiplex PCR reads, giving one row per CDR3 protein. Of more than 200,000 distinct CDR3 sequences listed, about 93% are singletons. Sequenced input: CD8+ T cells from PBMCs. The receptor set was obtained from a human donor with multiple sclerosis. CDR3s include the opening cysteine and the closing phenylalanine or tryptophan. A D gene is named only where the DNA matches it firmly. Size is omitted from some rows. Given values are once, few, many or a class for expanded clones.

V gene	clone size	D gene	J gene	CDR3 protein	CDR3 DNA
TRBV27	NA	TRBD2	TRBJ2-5	CASSLLAGVSETQYF	TGTGCCAGCAGTTTACTAGCGGGGGTATCGGAGACCCAGTACTTC
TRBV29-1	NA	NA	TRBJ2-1	CSVLDNNEQFF	TGCAGCGTGCTAGATAACAATGAGCAGTTCTTC
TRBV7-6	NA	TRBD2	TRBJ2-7	CASSPPGGGEQYF	TGTGCCAGCAGCCCACCGGGGGGGGGCGAGCAGTACTTC
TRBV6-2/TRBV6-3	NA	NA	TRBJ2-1	CASRSGTPLGLPQKMSWFF	TGTGCCAGCAGATCAGGGACTCCTCTAGGACTCCCGCAGAAAATGAGCTGGTTCTTC
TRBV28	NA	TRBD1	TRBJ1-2	CASTYAQGDGYTF	TGTGCCAGCACTTACGCACAGGGGGATGGCTACACCTTC
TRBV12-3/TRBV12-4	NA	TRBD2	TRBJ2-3	CASSLERGTPYF	TGTGCCAGCAGTCTCGAGCGGGGGACTCCGTATTTT
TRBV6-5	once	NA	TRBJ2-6	CASRSPLSANVLTF	TGTGCCAGCAGAAGTCCCCTGTCGGCCAACGTCCTGACTTTC
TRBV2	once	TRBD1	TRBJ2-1	CASSQTGNPNNEQFF	TGTGCCAGCAGCCAGACAGGGAACCCCAACAATGAGCAGTTCTTC
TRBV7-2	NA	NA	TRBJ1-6	CASSPAVSRITSPLHF	TGTGCCAGCAGCCCAGCTGTGAGTCGGATCACTTCACCCCTCCACTTT
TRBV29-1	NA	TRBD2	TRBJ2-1	CSGSGGALYEQFF	TGCAGCGGTAGCGGGGGGGCCCTCTATGAGCAGTTCTTC
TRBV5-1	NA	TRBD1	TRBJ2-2	CASSLGTGIPSLGNTGELFF	TGCGCCAGCAGCTTGGGGACAGGGATCCCCAGTTTGGGGAACACCGGGGAGCTGTTTTTT
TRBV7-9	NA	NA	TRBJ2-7	CASSYPGNEQYF	TGTGCCAGCAGCTACCCCGGGAACGAGCAGTACTTC
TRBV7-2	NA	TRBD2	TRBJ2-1	CASSPYKGLALFYNEQFF	TGTGCCAGCAGCCCGTATAAGGGACTAGCACTCTTTTACAATGAGCAGTTCTTC
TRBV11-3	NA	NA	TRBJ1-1	CASSRKMNTEAFF	TGTGCCAGCAGCCGTAAAATGAACACTGAAGCTTTCTTT
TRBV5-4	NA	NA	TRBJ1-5	CASTPSGLGDF	TGTGCCAGCACCCCCTCCGGTCTCGGGGATTTT
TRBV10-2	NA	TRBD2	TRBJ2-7	CASSESTRPSGHHF	TGCGCCAGCAGTGAGTCGACTCGCCCTAGCGGCCACCACTTC
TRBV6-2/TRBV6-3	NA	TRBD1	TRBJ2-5	CASSYPGTAKETQYF	TGTGCCAGCAGTTACCCTGGGACAGCTAAAGAGACCCAGTACTTC
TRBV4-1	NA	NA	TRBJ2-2	CASSQEMQGSGELFF	TGCGCCAGCAGCCAAGAGATGCAGGGGTCCGGGGAGCTGTTTTTT
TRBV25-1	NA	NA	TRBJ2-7	CASRLDRLGGEQYF	TGTGCCAGCAGACTGGACAGGCTGGGAGGCGAGCAGTACTTC
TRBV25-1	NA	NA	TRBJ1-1	CASSLPGKAGAFF	TGTGCCAGCAGTTTACCGGGAAAGGCGGGAGCTTTCTTT
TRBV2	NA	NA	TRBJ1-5	CASSGQGKYNQPQHF	TGTGCCAGCAGCGGGCAGGGGAAGTACAATCAGCCCCAGCATTTT
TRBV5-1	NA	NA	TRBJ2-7	CASRHETGPYEQYF	TGCGCCAGCAGACATGAGACAGGACCCTACGAGCAGTACTTC
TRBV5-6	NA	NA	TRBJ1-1	CASKASGTEAFF	TGTGCCAGTAAGGCGTCGGGCACTGAAGCTTTCTTT
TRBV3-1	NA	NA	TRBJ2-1	CASSQGSYGTAFNEQFF	TGTGCCAGCAGCCAAGGCTCCTACGGGACGGCCTTCAATGAGCAGTTCTTC
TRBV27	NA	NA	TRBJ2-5	CASSFLTGNFQETQYF	TGTGCCAGCAGTTTTCTGACAGGAAACTTCCAAGAGACCCAGTACTTC
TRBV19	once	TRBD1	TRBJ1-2	CASSIDWTGGYGYTF	TGTGCCAGTAGTATAGACTGGACAGGTGGCTATGGCTACACCTTC
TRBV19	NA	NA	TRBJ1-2	CASSMGTADGYTF	TGTGCCAGTAGTATGGGGACGGCTGATGGCTACACCTTC
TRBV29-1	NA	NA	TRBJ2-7	CSVTGGEGEQYF	TGCAGCGTTACAGGGGGGGAAGGCGAGCAGTACTTC
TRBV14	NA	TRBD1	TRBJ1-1	CASSATGTGNTEAFF	TGTGCCAGCAGCGCAACGGGGACAGGGAACACTGAAGCTTTCTTT
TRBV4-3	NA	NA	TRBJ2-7	CASSQPVPSSRSPEGAQYF	TGCGCCAGCAGCCAACCTGTACCGTCATCCCGGTCCCCGGAAGGGGCGCAGTACTTC
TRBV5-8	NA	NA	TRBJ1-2	CASSPPPGYYTF	TGTGCCAGCAGCCCCCCCCCGGGCTACTACACCTTC
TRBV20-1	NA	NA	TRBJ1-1	CSARGIGIEAFF	TGCAGTGCCCGGGGGATAGGGATTGAAGCTTTCTTT
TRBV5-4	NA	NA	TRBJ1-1	CASSLRGWGAEAFF	TGTGCCAGCAGCTTACGGGGTTGGGGCGCTGAAGCTTTCTTT
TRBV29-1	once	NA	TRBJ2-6	CSVVSSGANVLTF	TGCAGCGTTGTTAGTTCTGGGGCCAACGTCCTGACTTTC
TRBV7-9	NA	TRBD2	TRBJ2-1	CASSLGGRDEQFF	TGTGCCAGCAGCTTGGGCGGGAGGGATGAGCAGTTCTTC
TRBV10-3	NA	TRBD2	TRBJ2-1	CAIGGLARNEQFF	TGTGCCATCGGGGGACTAGCGAGAAATGAGCAGTTCTTC
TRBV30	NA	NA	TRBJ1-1	CAWSVPGTEAFF	TGTGCCTGGAGTGTACCAGGGACTGAAGCTTTCTTT
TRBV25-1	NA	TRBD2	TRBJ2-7	CASSELASGGEQYF	TGTGCCAGCAGTGAGCTAGCGAGCGGGGGGGAGCAGTACTTC
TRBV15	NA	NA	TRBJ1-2	CATSREESGYTF	TGTGCCACCAGCAGAGAGGAAAGTGGCTACACCTTC
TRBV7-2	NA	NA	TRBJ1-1	CASSLWYNMNTEAFF	TGTGCCAGCAGCTTATGGTACAATATGAACACTGAAGCTTTCTTT